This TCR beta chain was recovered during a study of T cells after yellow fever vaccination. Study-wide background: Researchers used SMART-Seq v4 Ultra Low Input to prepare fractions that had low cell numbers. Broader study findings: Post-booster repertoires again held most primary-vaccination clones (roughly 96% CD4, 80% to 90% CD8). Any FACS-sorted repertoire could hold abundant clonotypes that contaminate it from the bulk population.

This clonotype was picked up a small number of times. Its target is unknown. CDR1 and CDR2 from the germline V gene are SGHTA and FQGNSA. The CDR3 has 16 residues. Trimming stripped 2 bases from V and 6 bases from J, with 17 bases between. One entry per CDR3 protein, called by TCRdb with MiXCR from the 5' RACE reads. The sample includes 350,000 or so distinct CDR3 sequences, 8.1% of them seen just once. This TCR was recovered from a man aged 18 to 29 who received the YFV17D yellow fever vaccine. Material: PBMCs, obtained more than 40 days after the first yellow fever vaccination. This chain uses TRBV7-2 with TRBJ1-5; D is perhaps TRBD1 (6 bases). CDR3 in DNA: TGTGCCAGCAGCTTAACGGGGGCCGGATCAGGTCAGCCCCAGCATTTT. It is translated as CASSLTGAGSGQPQHF. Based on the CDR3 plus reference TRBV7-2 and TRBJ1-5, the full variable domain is GAGVSQSPSNKVTEKGKDVELRCDPISGHTALYWYRQSLGQGLEFLIYFQGNSAPDKSGLPSDRFSAERTGGSVSTLTIQRTQQEDSAVYLCASSLTGAGSGQPQHFGDGTRLSIL.